This TCR beta chain is from a study of Ad26.COV2.S vaccination and SARS-CoV-2 variants. Study-wide points: Breadth and depth estimates from TCRs may understate total T cell responses. Vaccine recipients surpassed placebo recipients in spike-specific TCR breadth.

Worth noting for this clone: What it binds is unknown.

Data came from immunoSEQ multiplex PCR; TCRdb stores just in-frame clones and leaves some out. Of approximately 340,000 clones detected, approximately 90% appear once; the ten largest clones hold under 4%. Trimming stripped 5 bases from V and 7 bases from J, with 14 bases between. This CDR3 comprises 13 residues. Germline V gene data show CDR1 as MNHEY and CDR2 as SMNVEV (reference sequence). This sequence originates from a human donor who had recovered from COVID-19. V is TRBV27 and J is TRBJ1-2; no definite D call. Specimen: peripheral blood, collected after recovery from COVID-19. CDR3 nucleotides: TGTGCCAGCAGTCTGACACTGTCGGGTGGCTACACCTTC. Protein sequence: CASSLTLSGGYTF.